This entry features one T cell receptor beta chain sequence. This entry belongs to a study of blood T cells in healthy people across ages. The CDR3 has 15 amino acids. V dropped 6 bases and J dropped 2; count of bases not matched to a gene: 7. Germline CDR1 is PRHDT and CDR2 is FYEKMQ (reference sequence). Using a J-beta primer mix together with a sample-barcoded 5' primer, a second PCR was run for about 6 to 12 cycles. TCRdb re-called the 5' RACE reads through MiXCR, storing one row per CDR3 protein. The data contain roughly 1.4 million distinct CDR3 sequences, approximately 63% of them seen just once; the ten biggest clones take up more than 6%.

What was sequenced was blood. The sequence was collected from a man younger than 35 in good health. V is TRBV13 and J is TRBJ2-3, with TRBD2 identical over 8 bases. Written as DNA, the CDR3 is TGTGCCAGCAGTCCACTACTAGCGGTCACAGATACGCAGTATTTT. It specifies CASSPLLAVTDTQYF. The whole variable domain, filled in from reference TRBV13 and TRBJ2-3, reads AAGVIQSPRHLIKEKRETATLKCYPIPRHDTVYWYQQGPGQDPQFLISFYEKMQSDKGSIPDRFSAQQFSDYHSELNMSSLELGDSALYFCASSPLLAVTDTQYFGPGTRLTVL.